This T cell receptor (beta chain) emerged from a study of blood T cell repertoires in COVID-19 (TCRdb year 2020). Regarding the complete study: The collaborator samples originated in the United States, Italy and Spain and spanned the acute and convalescent phases of COVID-19. Samples came from the ongoing ImmuneRACE study (first 160 participants) plus 1,254 subjects from 6 global collaborators. The material from the prospective study consisted of cDNA or gDNA derived from T cells, B-cell-depleted T cells, or PBMCs. Where available, HLA class I and class II types were taken from metadata supplied by the sample provider and were not determined by assay-based typing. Nearly every sample came with metadata listing a de-identified subject ID, COVID-19 status, age in years and sex. Subjects who had been exposed to COVID-19, were actively infected with it, or had recovered from it provided the deeply sampled blood TCRbeta repertoires that made up the dataset. The repertoires were made available in a free public database intended to serve as a resource for research on the immune response to SARS-CoV-2. What the study reported, not specific to this receptor: The amount of clinical and demographic metadata varied by source and participant and was provided uncurated.

As concerns this clone: No cognate antigen has been identified for it. Base qualities are not at hand, and no much larger clone is one base apart.

The immunoSEQ Assay, a bias-controlled multiplex PCR, was used to amplify TCRbeta CDR3 regions from genomic DNA. Per the source publication's procedure: Nucleated cell counts per sample were estimated from amplification of reference gene primers within the assay. To quantify the absolute abundance of each unique TCRbeta CDR3 rearrangement, sequence reads were collapsed and filtered. For each sample, productive Simpson clonality was calculated as the square root of Simpson's diversity index over productive rearrangements. The table was pulled from immuneACCESS by TCRdb, which kept in-frame rearrangements only. Such tables lose some clones; where checked, under half of the loss comes from unresolved V genes, and the rest has no known cause. The D gene and trimming were derived from the DNA, and the V and J assignments and clone size from that table. The sample table lists some 75,000 clones, 65% to 85% of them with a count of one. The ten largest clones capture roughly 13% of the sample.

At one collaborating source in Seattle, patients were enrolled during active infection and were followed longitudinally through the course of disease. Whole blood was collected in K2EDTA tubes by collaborating institutions according to the institutions' own protocols. For TCRbeta analysis, collaborators shipped samples in one of three forms: frozen whole blood, isolated PBMCs, or DNA extracted from either of those sample types. The TCR comes from a man aged 45-60 years with COVID-19, enrolled during active disease. Sequencing used peripheral blood.

This receptor carries the CDR3 CASSRTSGRSVSYEQYF. DNA sequence: TGTGCCAGCAGCCGGACTAGCGGGAGGAGCGTCTCCTACGAGCAGTACTTC. The sequence is built from TRBV11-2 and TRBJ2-7, with 14 central nucleotides matching TRBD2. V is pruned by 5 bases and J by 0 bases, leaving 6 bases of the junction without a gene match. The germline V gene yields SGHAT for CDR1 and FQNNGV for CDR2. Its CDR3 holds 17 amino acids, cysteine through phenylalanine. Here the CDR3 DNA is all that survives: 51 bases in frame from base 1.